This T cell receptor beta chain came from a study of cytomegalovirus exposure and HLA in healthy donors. About the research overall: Assignment to the Caucasian-associated ancestry cluster applied to over 70% of the approximately 360 genotyped donors. Study outcomes and limitations: There were 150 to 200 TCR beta chains listed as cytomegalovirus-associated. By HLA locus, TCR association rates varied in a later analysis, with DRB1 showing the most and HLA-C the fewest.

Comment on this clone: Its antigen is unknown.

CDR1 and CDR2 from the germline V gene are SGDLS and YYNGEE. The germline V and J ends were trimmed by 2 bases and 2 bases, with 10 bases remaining between them. This CDR3 is 14 amino acids long. Vbeta (60) and Jbeta (13) primers were used in the PCR. Data came from immunoSEQ multiplex PCR; TCRdb stores just in-frame clones and leaves some out. This table holds hundreds of thousands of clones, approximately 80% found once. The rearrangement joins TRBV9 to TRBJ2-5, with D uncertain. This receptor was obtained from a woman in her 40s in good health and CMV-seronegative. The sample was PBMCs. The CDR3 region has the DNA TGTGCCAGCAGCGTGACACATATACAAGAGACCCAGTACTTC. Translation: CASSVTHIQETQYF.